This TCR beta chain was recorded in a study of blood T cell repertoires in COVID-19. Study at large: Specimens from acute and convalescent COVID-19 originated in the United States, Italy and Spain. PBMCs, B-cell-depleted T cells, or T cells provided the cDNA or gDNA that made up the material.

Trimming removed 2 bases from V and 3 bases from J; junction bases left unmatched: 3. Germline V gene lookup returns CDR1 WNHNN and CDR2 SYGVQD (reference sequence). CDR3 length: 15 residues. In the original workflow: Reference gene primer amplification yielded estimated nucleated cell counts. The data were produced by immunoSEQ multiplex PCR, yet TCRdb's version contains in-frame clones alone and is incomplete. The V and J calls and clone size are taken from that table; D and trimming were inferred from the DNA. The sample holds fewer than 200,000 clones; 85% to 95% are singletons and the top ten take over 3.5%.

This chain links TRBV10-1 with TRBJ2-1; 8 nucleotides align to TRBD2. The sequencing input was peripheral blood. This receptor was obtained from a woman between 45 and 60 years old with acute or convalescent COVID-19. The CDR3 protein is CASSERAGDYNEQFF. In DNA, the CDR3 is TGCGCCAGCAGTGAGAGAGCGGGGGACTACAATGAGCAGTTCTTC.